The T cell receptor beta chain described here comes from a study of OX40 agonist ivuxolimab in advanced cancers. TCRdb's copy holds only in-frame clones and misses some; the assay was immunoSEQ multiplex PCR. The table records 65,000 to 75,000 clones, 85% to 90% of them present only once. The CDR3 is 16 amino acids. J gave up 4 bases and V 3 bases, and 7 bases lay outside the gene matches. Germline V gives CDR1 SGHDT, CDR2 YYEEEE. V and J are TRBV5-6 and TRBJ1-6; the match to TRBD1 covers 7 bases. Sequenced here: CD4+ or CD8+ T cells sorted from blood, sampled in a trial of the OX40 agonist ivuxolimab. The receptor comes from an adult with an advanced solid tumor such as melanoma, head and neck, liver or kidney cancer. Here the CDR3 reads CASSSYQGGYNSPLHF. DNA for the CDR3: TGTGCCAGCAGCTCCTACCAGGGGGGGTATAATTCACCCCTCCACTTT. Variable domain in full (rest from reference TRBV5-6 and TRBJ1-6): DAGVTQSPTHLIKTRGQQVTLRCSPKSGHDTVSWYQQALGQGPQFIFQYYEEEERQRGNFPDRFSGHQFPNYSSELNVNALLLGDSALYLCASSSYQGGYNSPLHFGNGTRLTVT.